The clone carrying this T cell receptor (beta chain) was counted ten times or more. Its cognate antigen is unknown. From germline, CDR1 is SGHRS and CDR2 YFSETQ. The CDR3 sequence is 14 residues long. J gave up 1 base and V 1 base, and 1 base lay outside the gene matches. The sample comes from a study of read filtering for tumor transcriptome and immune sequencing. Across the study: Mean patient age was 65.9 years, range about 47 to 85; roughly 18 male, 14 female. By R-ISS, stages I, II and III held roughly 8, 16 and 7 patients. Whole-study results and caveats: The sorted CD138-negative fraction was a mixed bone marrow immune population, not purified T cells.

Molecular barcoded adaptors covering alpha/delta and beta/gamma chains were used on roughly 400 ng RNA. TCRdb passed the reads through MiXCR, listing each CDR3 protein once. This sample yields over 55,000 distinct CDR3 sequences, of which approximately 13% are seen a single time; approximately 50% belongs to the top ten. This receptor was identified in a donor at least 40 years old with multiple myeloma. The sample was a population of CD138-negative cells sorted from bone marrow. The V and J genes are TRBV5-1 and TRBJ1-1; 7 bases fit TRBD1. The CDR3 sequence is CASSLTGANTEAFF. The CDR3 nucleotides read TGCGCCAGCAGCTTGACAGGGGCGAACACTGAAGCTTTCTTT.